This TCR beta chain was recorded in a study of cytomegalovirus exposure and HLA in healthy donors. J gave up 7 bases and V 5 bases, and 7 bases lay outside the gene matches. Germline V lookup: CDR1 SGHVS, CDR2 FNYEAQ. CDR3 length: 15 amino acids. The method was immunoSEQ multiplex PCR; TCRdb's version includes in-frame clones alone and lacks a portion of them. The data hold 150,000 to 250,000 clones, with around 83% observed a single time. The sample comprised PBMCs. The TCR originated in a woman aged 25-40 years in good health and CMV-seropositive. The genes are TRBV7-6 and TRBJ2-2; 10 bases fit TRBD1. The CDR3, as DNA: TGTGCCAGCAGCCCATGGGACAGGGGATTCGGGGAGCTGTTTTTT. It is translated as CASSPWDRGFGELFF.